The 23 T cell receptor beta chains in this list originate from one sample, sequenced in a study of cytomegalovirus exposure and HLA in healthy donors. A multiplex PCR was run with 60 Vbeta primers and 13 Jbeta primers. TCRdb keeps only in-frame clones here, not all; method: immunoSEQ multiplex PCR. The data hold 150,000 to 200,000 clones, with 79% observed a single time. The sample consisted of PBMCs. The receptors shown here come from a woman in her fifties or sixties in good health and CMV-seronegative.

The V and J genes are TRBV19 and TRBJ2-1, with D perhaps TRBD2 (6 bases). Germline assignment: CDR1 LNHDA and CDR2 SQIVND (reference sequence). V shed 5 bases and J shed 8 bases, with 16 bases lying between them. CDR3 length equals 14 residues. This CDR3 is CASSPRRDSHEQFF. The CDR3 coding sequence is TGTGCCAGTAGTCCACGCCGGGACTCCCATGAGCAGTTCTTC.

V is TRBV6-5 and J is TRBJ1-5, with D unclear. The CDR3 has 15 amino acids. Germline CDR1 is MNHEY and CDR2 is SVGAGI. The V and J ends lost 6 bases and 0 bases respectively, with 12 bases between them. The chain's CDR3 is CASRPRQASNQPQHF. The CDR3 DNA follows: TGTGCCAGCAGACCCCGACAAGCTAGCAATCAGCCCCAGCATTTT.

This sequence joins TRBV4-3 and TRBJ2-7; D is possibly TRBD1 (5 bases). Trimming cost V 0 bases and J 1 base, with 10 bases left between them. This CDR3 region has 15 residues. Per germline, CDR1 LGHNA and CDR2 YSLEER. CDR3 amino acids: CASSQDLAGSYEQYF. CDR3 nucleotides: TGCGCCAGCAGCCAAGATTTGGCAGGGTCCTACGAGCAGTACTTC.

The CDR3 sequence is CASSPPTGYNEQFF. The DNA of the CDR3 is TGTGCCAGCAGCCCCCCCACCGGTTACAATGAGCAGTTCTTC. The chain is built from TRBV7-2 and TRBJ2-1; D gene ambiguous. Trimming cost V 5 bases and J 4 bases, with 12 bases left between them. The CDR3 runs to 14 residues. Germline values: CDR1 SGHTA, CDR2 FQGNSA.

A few counts support this clone. One end of the junction fails to match germline, which may point to a read error. The chain has TRBV7-9 and TRBJ1-5; no firm D call. Germline V gene lookup returns CDR1 SEHNR and CDR2 FQNEAQ (reference sequence). CDR3 length equals 13 residues. The CDR3 is CSSSSGGNQPQHF. In nucleotides, the CDR3 is TGTTCCAGCAGCTCGGGCGGGAATCAGCCCCAGCATTTT.

CDR3 region: CASSQGEGGQYF. DNA of the CDR3: TGTGCCAGCAGCCAAGGAGAGGGCGGGCAGTACTTC. J is TRBJ2-7 and V is TRBV14; tentative D call: TRBD2 (5 bases). Trimming shortened V by 1 base and J by 9 bases, and 10 bases separated the two germline ends. In germline, CDR1 is SGHDN, CDR2 FVKESK. This CDR3 spans 12 amino acids.

The chain has TRBV6-6 and TRBJ1-2; 8 nucleotides agree with TRBD1. With 3 bases clipped from V and 6 bases from J, the junction kept 3 bases outside the gene matches. The germline V gene has CDR1 MNHNY and CDR2 SVGAGI (reference sequence). This CDR3 comprises 13 residues. CDR3 region: CASSYDRGDGYTF. The DNA of the CDR3 is TGTGCCAGCAGTTATGACAGGGGAGATGGCTACACCTTC.

The chain uses TRBV2 and TRBJ1-4; TRBD1 agrees at 10 bases. The CDR3 has 14 residues. Germline loops: CDR1 SNHLY, CDR2 FYNNEI. Unmatched junction bases numbered 9, after V lost 9 bases and J lost 8 bases. CDR3 coding DNA: TGTGCCAGTACGACAGGGGGCTCGGTAGAAAAACTGTTTTTT. This sequence encodes CASTTGGSVEKLFF.

The CDR3 region is CASRLHQDRGADGYTF. DNA for the CDR3: TGTGCCAGCAGACTCCATCAGGACAGGGGAGCGGATGGCTACACCTTC. The chain couples TRBV27 to TRBJ1-2, with 9 nucleotides matching TRBD1. Per the germline V gene, CDR1 is MNHEY and CDR2 is SMNVEV (reference sequence). The CDR3 sequence is 16 residues long. Trimming cost V 6 bases and J 6 bases; bases outside gene matches: 14.

The chain has TRBV4-1 and TRBJ2-7; D gene uncertain. CDR1 and CDR2 (germline): MGHRA, YSYEKL. This CDR3 contains 15 residues. The V gene lost 0 bases and the J gene lost 4 bases, with 13 bases spanning the gap. In DNA form, the CDR3 reads TGCGCCAGCAGCCAAGATAGCTGGATCGGGTACGAGCAGTACTTC. Its protein product is CASSQDSWIGYEQYF.

This chain connects TRBV6-6 to TRBJ2-5; 8 bases fit TRBD1. The CDR3 contains 13 residues. Per germline, CDR1 MNHNY and CDR2 SVGAGI (reference sequence). The V segment lost 6 bases and the J segment 5 bases; nucleotides outside the gene matches: 5. The CDR3 DNA sequence: TGTGCCAGCAGCCGACAGGGGCTGGAGACCCAGTACTTC. Translated, it gives CASSRQGLETQYF.

V gene TRBV28 combines with J gene TRBJ1-6, with 11 bases aligning to TRBD1. CDR1 is MDHEN, CDR2 SYDVKM, per germline. The CDR3 has 15 residues. V was pared by 2 bases and J by 7 bases, with 1 base of the junction left unmatched. The CDR3 DNA reads TGTGCCAGCAGTTTACGGGACAGGGGGAATTCACCCCTCCACTTT. This translates into CASSLRDRGNSPLHF.

This clone was observed a handful of times. The CDR3, as DNA: TGTGCCAGCAGCACGCCGGGACAGGGGGCGAAGGACACCGGGGAGCTGTTTTTT. It is translated as CASSTPGQGAKDTGELFF. This chain joins TRBV5-6 and TRBJ2-2, with TRBD1 matching over 12 bases. CDR1 is SGHDT and CDR2 is YYEEEE in the germline V gene. The J segment lost 3 bases and the V segment lost 4 bases, leaving 10 bases of the junction unmatched. This CDR3 contains 18 residues.

The chain recombines TRBV19 with TRBJ1-4; 7 positions match TRBD1. The V gene end was trimmed by 6 bases and the J gene end by 6 bases; junction bases not matched to a gene: 13. The CDR3 consists of 16 residues. Germline V gene lookup returns CDR1 LNHDA and CDR2 SQIVND (reference sequence). Written as DNA, the CDR3 is TGTGCCAGTAGGATGAAGGAGGGACAGCTACATGAAAAACTGTTTTTT. Protein sequence: CASRMKEGQLHEKLFF.

In DNA form, the CDR3 reads TGTGCCAGCTCACCGGGCCTCATAGGCGAAAAACTGTTTTTT. It specifies CASSPGLIGEKLFF. This chain connects TRBV18 to TRBJ1-4, with D uncertain. Germline CDR1 reads KGHSH; CDR2 reads LQKENI. The CDR3 contains 14 residues. V lost 3 bases and J 8 bases, leaving 13 bases between the germline ends.

The chain employs TRBV21-1 and TRBJ2-7; the table calls TRBD1, which could not be checked here. TRBV21-1 is a documented pseudogene. The CDR3 totals 14 residues. CDR3 coding DNA: TGTGCCAGCAGCAAATCTACAGGGGAGTACGAGCAGTACTTC. Translated: CASSKSTGEYEQYF.

The table lists this clone with a few counts. The chain uses TRBV19 and TRBJ2-5, with 8 bases matching TRBD1. The assigned J gene may be wrong: the sequence end matches TRBJ2-7 better. The germline CDR1 and CDR2 sequences are LNHDA and SQIVND (reference sequence). The length of the CDR3 is 15 residues. The CDR3 bases are TGTGCCAGTAGTGGTGTTGGTGTACAGGGGGGCGAGCAGTACTTC. This sequence encodes CASSGVGVQGGEQYF.

V and J are TRBV4-3 and TRBJ1-4; the D gene is possibly TRBD1 (5 bases). The CDR3 has 14 residues. V dropped 4 bases and J dropped 7 bases, with 13 bases sitting between them. Germline V gives CDR1 LGHNA, CDR2 YSLEER. CDR3 sequence: CASSLRVIGEKLFF. The CDR3 DNA sequence: TGCGCCAGCAGCCTCAGGGTTATAGGTGAAAAACTGTTTTTT.

The chain couples TRBV14 to TRBJ2-2; possible D gene TRBD2, 5 bases. V was trimmed by 0 bases and J by 2 bases, leaving 10 bases between them. This CDR3 region has 16 residues. Germline V gene sequence: CDR1 SGHDN, CDR2 FVKESK. The CDR3 region has the DNA TGTGCCAGCAGCCAAGATTCCGGGATCAACACCGGGGAGCTGTTTTTT. Translation gives CASSQDSGINTGELFF.

This clone is labeled medium-sized (0.01 to 0.1%). This rearrangement joins TRBV28 to TRBJ2-7; 8 nucleotides align to TRBD2. Germline CDR1 reads MDHEN; CDR2 reads SYDVKM. V was clipped by 3 bases and J by 2 bases; unmatched bases: 3. The CDR3 runs to 14 residues. CDR3 coding DNA: TGTGCCAGCAGTTTCGGGGGGGAAGCCTACGAGCAGTACTTC. This codes for CASSFGGEAYEQYF.

The V gene is TRBV5-5, the J gene TRBJ1-1; no clear D. CDR1 is SGHKS, CDR2 YYEKEE, per germline (reference sequence). The CDR3 has 13 residues. Trimming removed 0 bases from V and 1 base from J, with 4 bases in between. CDR3 coding DNA: TGTGCCAGCAGCTTGGGCAGGAACACTGAAGCTTTCTTT. Its translation: CASSLGRNTEAFF.

This sequence joins TRBV6-5 and TRBJ1-1, with D maybe TRBD1 (5 bases). CDR3 length equals 14 residues. Trimming left V 2 bases short and J 5 bases short, with 12 bases between. Germline CDR1 reads MNHEY; CDR2 reads SVGAGI. CDR3 bases: TGTGCCAGCAGTTACACAGGAACAGAAACTGAAGCTTTCTTT. Protein product: CASSYTGTETEAFF.

The chain carries TRBV5-1 and TRBJ2-3, with 13 bases aligning to TRBD2. After removal of 4 bases from V and 1 base from J, the junction contained 3 bases not matched to a gene. The germline CDR1 and CDR2 sequences are SGHRS and YFSETQ. The CDR3 is 16 residues long. The CDR3 coding sequence is TGCGCCAGCAGCGCCGGACTAGCGGGGGGCACAGATACGCAGTATTTT. Its translation: CASSAGLAGGTDTQYF.